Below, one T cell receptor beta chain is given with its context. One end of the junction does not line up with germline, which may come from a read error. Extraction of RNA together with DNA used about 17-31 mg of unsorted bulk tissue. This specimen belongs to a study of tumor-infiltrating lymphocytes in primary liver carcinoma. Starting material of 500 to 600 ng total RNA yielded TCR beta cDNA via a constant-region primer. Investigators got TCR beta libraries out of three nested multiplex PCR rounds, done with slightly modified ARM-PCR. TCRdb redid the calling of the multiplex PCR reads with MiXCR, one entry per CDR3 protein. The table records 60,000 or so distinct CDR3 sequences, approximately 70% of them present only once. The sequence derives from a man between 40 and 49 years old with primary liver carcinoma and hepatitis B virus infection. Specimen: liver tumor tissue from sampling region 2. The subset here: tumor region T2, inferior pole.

This CDR3 reads CVSSYVGVEEQYF. As DNA, the CDR3 is TGTGTCAGCAGTTATGTAGGGGTGGAGGAGCAGTACTTC. The chain links TRBV12-3 or TRBV12-4 to TRBJ2-7; D possibly corresponds to TRBD1 (5 bases). The length of the CDR3 is 13 residues.